These 20 T cell receptor beta chains originate from one sample sequenced in a study of blood T cell repertoires in COVID-19. Only in-frame clones appear in the TCRdb table, and some are missing; sequencing was by immunoSEQ multiplex PCR. The sample carries some 320,000 clones, roughly 90% recorded once. Sequencing was done on a sample of PBMCs or T cells enriched from blood (not recorded which). These receptors were obtained from a woman in her forties or fifties who had been exposed to COVID-19.

The V call is TRBV18, the J call TRBJ1-1; TRBD1 matches 9 bases. The CDR3 runs 14 residues. V trimming: 2 bases; J trimming: 4 bases; junction bases outside the gene matches: 2. In germline, CDR1 is KGHSH, CDR2 LQKENI. The CDR3 coding sequence is TGTGCCAGCTCACCAACGGACAGGGGCACTGAAGCTTTCTTT. Its protein is CASSPTDRGTEAFF.

This clone occurred once. The genes are TRBV12-5 and TRBJ1-5; D is unresolved. There are 12 residues in the CDR3. CDR1 and CDR2 (germline): LGHNT, FRNRAP. V lost 7 bases and J 2 bases, leaving 6 bases between the germline ends. This chain's CDR3 is CASEEGNQPQHF. The CDR3 DNA follows: TGTGCTAGTGAGGAGGGCAATCAGCCCCAGCATTTT.

The gene calls are TRBV18 and TRBJ1-1; D possibly corresponds to TRBD1 (5 bases). The germline V gene has CDR1 KGHSH and CDR2 LQKENI. This CDR3 is built from 14 residues. V lost 6 bases, J lost 1 base, and 12 bases lay in between. CDR3 sequence (DNA): TGTGCCAGCTCCAGAGAAACAGGGAACACTGAAGCTTTCTTT. Its protein is CASSRETGNTEAFF. Supplemented by reference TRBV18 and TRBJ1-1, the full variable domain reads NAGVMQNPRHLVRRRGQEARLRCSPMKGHSHVYWYRQLPEEGLKFMVYLQKENIIDESGMPKERFSAEFPKEGPSILRIQQVVRGDSAAYFCASSRETGNTEAFFGQGTRLTVV.

This clone was observed once. The V call is TRBV30, the J call TRBJ2-1; D is perhaps TRBD1 (5 bases). Germline-derived CDR1 and CDR2 are GTSNPN and SVGIG (reference sequence). The V gene lost 2 bases and the J gene lost 10 bases, with 18 bases spanning the gap. This CDR3 is 14 amino acids long. CDR3 sequence (DNA): TGTGCCTGGAGTCCTACTTCCTCAGGGTACGAGCAGTTCTTC. It translates to CAWSPTSSGYEQFF. The variable domain in full, completed from reference TRBV30 and TRBJ2-1, reads SQTIHQWPATLVQPVGSPLSLECTVEGTSNPNLYWYRQAAGRGLQLLFYSVGIGQISSEVPQNLSASRPQDRQFILSSKKLLLSDSGFYLCAWSPTSSGYEQFFGPGTRLTVL.

This clone was observed a few times. The rearrangement links TRBV9 to TRBJ2-5; 9 nucleotides match TRBD2. V trimming: 2 bases; J trimming: 5 bases; junction bases outside the gene matches: 7. Germline CDR1 and CDR2: SGDLS and YYNGEE. The CDR3 runs 15 residues. CDR3 bases: TGTGCCAGCAGCGTGGGTAGCGGGGGTACTGAGACCCAGTACTTC. Amino acids: CASSVGSGGTETQYF.

V usage is TRBV30 and J usage is TRBJ1-6; D perhaps matches TRBD1 (5 bases). This CDR3 spans 14 amino acids. The V gene's germline CDR1 is GTSNPN and CDR2 SVGIG (reference sequence). Trimming shortened V by 0 bases and J by 6 bases, and 9 bases separated the two germline ends. The CDR3 bases are TGTGCCTGGAGTGTACGAGACAGTAATTCACCCCTCCACTTT. Residues: CAWSVRDSNSPLHF.

The chain has TRBV27 and TRBJ1-6; D ambiguous. The CDR3 consists of 14 residues. V was clipped by 3 bases and J by 10 bases, with 13 bases between them. The germline V gene encodes CDR1 MNHEY and CDR2 SMNVEV (reference sequence). CDR3 nucleotide sequence: TGTGCCAGCAGTTTCGCGCAGAGGTACTCACCCCTCCACTTT. It specifies CASSFAQRYSPLHF.

V usage is TRBV2 and J usage is TRBJ1-2; 7 positions agree with TRBD1. The CDR3 is 13 residues long. Trimming at V came to 4 bases and at J to 4 bases, leaving 3 bases not matched to a gene. Germline V gene lookup returns CDR1 SNHLY and CDR2 FYNNEI. This CDR3 reads CASSAQGRYGYTF. CDR3 nucleotides: TGTGCCAGCAGTGCACAGGGGCGCTATGGCTACACCTTC.

The chain has TRBV3-1 (or the pseudogene TRBV3-2) and TRBJ2-7; 8 bases are a match to TRBD1. The V and J ends lost 5 bases and 4 bases, in that order; junction bases with no gene match: 1. This CDR3 is 12 amino acids long. Germline CDR1 LGHDT, CDR2 YNNKEL (reference sequence). CDR3 bases: TGTGCCAGCAGCTGGACAGGGTACGAGCAGTACTTC. Amino acids: CASSWTGYEQYF.

The chain links TRBV29-1 to TRBJ2-1; D may be TRBD1 (6 bases). Trimming took 0 bases from V and 12 from J, leaving 15 bases between them. Per the germline V gene, CDR1 is SQVTM and CDR2 is ANQGSEA. The CDR3 extends over 13 amino acids. The CDR3 bases are TGCAGCGTTGAAGATCGGGGCGGCAGGGGGCAGTTCTTC. Its protein product is CSVEDRGGRGQFF.

The chain is built from TRBV10-3 and TRBJ1-2; 8 nucleotides line up with TRBD1. This CDR3 is built from 14 residues. Trimming took 0 bases from V and 7 from J; bases not matched to a gene: 4. From germline, CDR1 is ENHRY and CDR2 SYGVKD. The CDR3 reads CAISESTGVLGYTF. CDR3 in DNA: TGTGCCATCAGTGAGTCGACAGGGGTTCTTGGCTACACCTTC.

The rearrangement uses TRBV21-1 and TRBJ1-1. TRBV21-1 is a pseudogene segment. The CDR3 has 14 residues. The CDR3: CASSKEGKNTEAFF. In DNA form, the CDR3 reads TGTGCCAGCAGCAAGGAGGGGAAGAACACTGAAGCTTTCTTT.

The chain joins TRBV6-5 to TRBJ2-3, with no clear D. The CDR3 runs 11 residues. Trimming stripped 5 bases from V and 5 bases from J, with 5 bases between. Germline V gives CDR1 MNHEY, CDR2 SVGAGI. The CDR3 DNA follows: TGTGCCAGCAGTAGAGGAGATACGCAGTATTTT. It yields the protein CASSRGDTQYF.

The chain is built from TRBV28 and TRBJ1-2; D unclear. Germline V lookup: CDR1 MDHEN, CDR2 SYDVKM. Trimming shortened V by 6 bases and J by 0 bases, and 5 bases separated the two germline ends. This CDR3 has 12 residues. This CDR3 is CASRESNYGYTF. The CDR3 DNA is TGTGCCAGCAGAGAGTCTAACTATGGCTACACCTTC.

J is TRBJ2-7 and V is TRBV28; a weak D match, TRBD2 (6 bases). V lost 11 bases and J lost 1, with 18 bases in between. The CDR3 contains 14 residues. The germline CDR1 and CDR2 sequences are MDHEN and SYDVKM. CDR3 loop: CASGKAGTSYEQYF. For the CDR3, the DNA is TGTGCCTCGGGGAAAGCAGGGACTTCCTACGAGCAGTACTTC.

The chain recombines TRBV21-1 with TRBJ2-5; TRBD2, the D gene given by the table, was not confirmed from the DNA. TRBV21-1 is a recognized pseudogene. The CDR3 totals 17 residues. CDR3 residues: CASSDAVPAGEGETQYF. The CDR3 region has the DNA TGTGCCAGCAGCGACGCCGTCCCCGCGGGGGAAGGGGAGACCCAGTACTTC.

This chain connects TRBV19 to TRBJ2-7; the match to TRBD2 covers 8 bases. Per germline, CDR1 LNHDA and CDR2 SQIVND (reference sequence). This CDR3 comprises 13 residues. V shed 3 bases and J 6 bases; nucleotides not matched to a gene: 4. The CDR3 loop reads CASSISGASEQYF. The CDR3 DNA reads as TGTGCCAGTAGTATTAGCGGGGCGAGCGAGCAGTACTTC.

The chain joins TRBV7-2 to TRBJ1-2; D remains ambiguous. The CDR3 is 14 residues long. The V end lost 5 bases, the J end lost 8 bases, and 18 bases lay between the germline ends. CDR1 is SGHTA, CDR2 FQGNSA, per germline. CDR3 bases: TGTGCCAGCAGCCTCATCGGGAGTCTTGAGGGCTACACCTTC. Translated: CASSLIGSLEGYTF.

This rearrangement joins TRBV5-1 to TRBJ2-1; the D gene is possibly TRBD2 (6 bases). Trimming pared 2 bases from V and 0 bases from J, leaving 15 bases between. Germline V gene data show CDR1 as SGHRS and CDR2 as YFSETQ. CDR3 length equals 17 residues. This chain's CDR3 is CASSLTRRGSSYNEQFF. DNA for the CDR3: TGCGCCAGCAGCTTAACGCGGAGGGGAAGCTCCTACAATGAGCAGTTCTTC.

The genes are TRBV11-2 and TRBJ2-3; no reliable D call. The CDR3 totals 17 residues. Germline CDR1 is SGHAT and CDR2 is FQNNGV. Trimming removed 6 bases at V and 2 bases at J, with 21 bases between. DNA for the CDR3: TGTGCCAGCAGACCCACACGCGAACAGCAAGACACAGATACGCAGTATTTT. Residues: CASRPTREQQDTDTQYF.